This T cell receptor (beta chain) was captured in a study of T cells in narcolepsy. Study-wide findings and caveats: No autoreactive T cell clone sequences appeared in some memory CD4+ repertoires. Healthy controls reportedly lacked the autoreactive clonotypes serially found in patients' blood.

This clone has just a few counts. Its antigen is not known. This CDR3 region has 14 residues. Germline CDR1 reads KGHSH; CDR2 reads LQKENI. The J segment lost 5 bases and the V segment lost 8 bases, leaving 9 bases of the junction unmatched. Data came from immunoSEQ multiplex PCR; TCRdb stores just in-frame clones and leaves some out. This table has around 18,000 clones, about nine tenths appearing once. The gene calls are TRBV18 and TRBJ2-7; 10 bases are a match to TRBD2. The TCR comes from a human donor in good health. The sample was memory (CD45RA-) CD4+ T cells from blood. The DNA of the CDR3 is TGTGCCAGCCAAACTAGCGGGACGGGCCACGAGCAGTACTTC. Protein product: CASQTSGTGHEQYF.